The 14 T cell receptor beta chains reported below all come from one sample, sequenced in a study of memory CD4+ T cells and cytomegalovirus serostatus. Single viable CD3+CD4+CD8-CD45RO+ cells were sorted as the memory CD4+ T cells. This table comes from immunoSEQ multiplex PCR, and its TCRdb copy is limited to in-frame clones, with some not included. This repertoire shows tens of thousands of clones, around four fifths found once; its top ten account for less than 0.75%. The sequenced sample consisted of memory CD4+ T cells from blood. These receptors all stem from an adult in good health and CMV-seronegative.

This clone was found once. The chain joins TRBV4-2 to TRBJ1-6; a weak D match, TRBD1 (6 bases). The CDR3 has 17 amino acids. The V end lost 4 bases, the J end lost 0 bases, and 13 bases lay between the germline ends. Germline V gene lookup returns CDR1 LGHNA and CDR2 YNFKEQ. The CDR3, as DNA: TGTGCCAGCAGCCCTCAGGGGTCCAGCTCCTATAATTCACCCCTCCACTTT. Translating gives CASSPQGSSSYNSPLHF.

This clone was found once. The rearrangement uses TRBV18 and TRBJ1-1; tentative D call: TRBD1 (5 bases). The V gene's germline CDR1 is KGHSH and CDR2 LQKENI. The V end was cut by 6 bases, the J end by 7 bases, with 12 bases between. The CDR3 is 12 residues long. The CDR3 spells CASSLDSLEAFF. CDR3 nucleotide sequence: TGTGCCAGCTCTCTCGACAGCCTTGAAGCTTTCTTT.

The genes are TRBV30 and TRBJ1-3; no clear D. The V and J ends lost 1 base and 2 bases respectively, with 15 bases between them. Germline values: CDR1 GTSNPN, CDR2 SVGIG (reference sequence). The CDR3 extends over 16 amino acids. The CDR3 reads CAWSGVGGDAGNTIYF. Here the CDR3 DNA reads TGTGCCTGGAGTGGTGTGGGTGGGGATGCTGGAAACACCATATATTTT.

The chain employs TRBV27 and TRBJ2-2; 9 bases are a match to TRBD2. This CDR3 is 16 amino acids long. CDR1 and CDR2 (germline): MNHEY, SMNVEV (reference sequence). V lost 4 bases, J lost 2 bases, and 5 bases stayed unmatched. CDR3 sequence (DNA): TGTGCCAGCAGTTCGCGACTAGCGGCCAACACCGGGGAGCTGTTTTTT. As protein: CASSSRLAANTGELFF.

The rearrangement joins TRBV5-8 to TRBJ1-4; D is possibly TRBD1 (6 bases). Trimming took off 4 bases at V and 0 bases at J, with 13 bases between the two ends. Germline V gene data show CDR1 as SGHTS and CDR2 as YDEGEE. This CDR3 comprises 16 residues. CDR3 in amino acids: CASSPGQFATNEKLFF. CDR3 coding DNA: TGTGCCAGCAGCCCCGGACAGTTTGCAACTAATGAAAAACTGTTTTTT.

This chain uses TRBV19 with TRBJ1-3; D is undetermined. From germline, CDR1 is LNHDA and CDR2 SQIVND (reference sequence). There are 15 residues in the CDR3. Trimming stripped 5 bases from V and 2 bases from J, with 13 bases between. The CDR3 DNA follows: TGTGCCAGTAGTGGGTCAAGGTCACCTGGAAACACCATATATTTT. This sequence encodes CASSGSRSPGNTIYF.

V and J are TRBV7-9 and TRBJ1-5; perhaps TRBD1 as D (6 bases). The CDR3 contains 15 residues. The V gene lost 0 bases and the J gene lost 3 bases, with 9 bases spanning the gap. The germline V gene encodes CDR1 SEHNR and CDR2 FQNEAQ (reference sequence). CDR3: CASSLAGANNQPQHF. CDR3 nucleotide sequence: TGTGCCAGCAGCTTAGCGGGGGCAAACAATCAGCCCCAGCATTTT.

The chain uses TRBV5-4 and TRBJ2-3, with 9 nucleotides matching TRBD1. This CDR3 has 16 amino acids. Germline CDR1 is SGHNT and CDR2 is YYREEE (reference sequence). The trim removed 1 base at V and 3 bases at J, leaving 6 bases unmatched. For the CDR3, the DNA is TGTGCCAGCAGCTTGCCTCGACAGGGGGTTACAGATACGCAGTATTTT. Its protein product is CASSLPRQGVTDTQYF.

V is TRBV5-6 and J is TRBJ2-7, with D unresolved. Deletions cut 0 bases from V and 4 bases from J, with 11 bases between. The CDR3 spans 14 residues. Germline CDR1 reads SGHDT; CDR2 reads YYEEEE. CDR3 sequence: CASSLGQVRYEQYF. DNA of the CDR3: TGTGCCAGCAGCTTGGGCCAGGTTAGATACGAGCAGTACTTC. Filled out from reference TRBV5-6 and TRBJ2-7, the complete variable domain reads DAGVTQSPTHLIKTRGQQVTLRCSPKSGHDTVSWYQQALGQGPQFIFQYYEEEERQRGNFPDRFSGHQFPNYSSELNVNALLLGDSALYLCASSLGQVRYEQYFGPGTRLTVT.

The chain joins TRBV15 to TRBJ1-4; TRBD1 agrees at 11 bases. V lost 5 bases, J lost 7 bases, and 6 bases stayed unmatched. This CDR3 is 15 amino acids long. Per germline, CDR1 LNHNV and CDR2 YYDKDF (reference sequence). The CDR3 DNA is TGTGCCACCAGCCGGGACAGGGGGTTTACTGAAAAACTGTTTTTT. Protein: CATSRDRGFTEKLFF. The entire variable domain, with the rest obtained from reference TRBV15 and TRBJ1-4, is as follows: DAMVIQNPRYQVTQFGKPVTLSCSQTLNHNVMYWYQQKSSQAPKLLFHYYDKDFNNEADTPDNFQSRRPNTSFCFLDIRSPGLGDTAMYLCATSRDRGFTEKLFFGSGTQLSVL.

The chain combines TRBV5-1 with TRBJ2-3; D is perhaps TRBD1 (6 bases). The V end was cut by 7 bases, the J end by 2 bases, with 14 bases between. In germline, CDR1 is SGHRS, CDR2 YFSETQ. The CDR3 runs 14 residues. CDR3 sequence: CASLMGALTDTQYF. CDR3 nucleotides: TGCGCCAGCCTTATGGGGGCCCTCACAGATACGCAGTATTTT.

This clone was seen once. The V call is TRBV30, the J call TRBJ2-5; TRBD1 is a possible D gene (6 bases). The germline CDR1 and CDR2 sequences are GTSNPN and SVGIG (reference sequence). CDR3 size: 14 residues. The V end lost 4 bases, the J end lost 1 base, and 13 bases lay between the germline ends. The CDR3 bases are TGTGCCTGGAAGAAATCAGGGGTCCAAGAGACCCAGTACTTC. This sequence encodes CAWKKSGVQETQYF.

This chain connects TRBV10-3 to TRBJ2-3; 8 bases are a match to TRBD2. This CDR3 is built from 14 residues. V lost 4 bases, J lost 6 bases, and 6 bases stayed unmatched. The germline gives CDR1 ENHRY, CDR2 SYGVKD. CDR3 residues: CAISVGGATDTQYF. The CDR3 coding sequence is TGTGCCATCAGTGTCGGGGGGGCTACCGATACGCAGTATTTT.

Here the CDR3 reads CASSVTSTTGELFF. The DNA for the CDR3 is TGTGCCAGCAGCGTGACTAGCACCACCGGGGAGCTGTTTTTT. The chain couples TRBV14 to TRBJ2-2; 7 bases are a match to TRBD2. CDR3 length: 14 residues. The junction had 4 bases not matched to a gene; V was cut back by 5 bases and J by 4 bases. Germline lookup yields CDR1 SGHDN and CDR2 FVKESK.